This TCR beta chain was obtained from a study of T cell repertoires in cytomegalovirus infection. Study details: Peptides in the study included HLA-C-restricted and HLA-B-restricted CMV epitopes. Public TCR beta signature analysis indicated the presence of both CMV infection and matching HLA type.

TCRdb recomputed calls from the reads with MiXCR, one row per CDR3 protein. The sample lists about 150,000 distinct CDR3 sequences, roughly a third seen once, with roughly half in the top ten. In the case of this clonotype: What it binds is not known.

Findings and limits, study-wide: Cumulative public TCR beta family frequency identified carriers of CMV plus the relevant HLA. Across the ex vivo response, the dominant clonotypes were HLA-C-restricted CMV-specific TCR beta clonotypes.

The CDR3 length is 16 residues. Germline CDR1 and CDR2: KGHSH and LQKENI. Trimming took off 2 bases at V and 4 bases at J, with 15 bases between the two ends. This clonotype originated in a human donor in good health (CMV status not recorded). Some clones in this sample may be carry-over from other donors' samples. The material sequenced was CD8+ T cells from cultured PBMCs, taken from culture after CMV antigen stimulation. The rearrangement links TRBV18 to TRBJ2-4, with no clear D. As DNA, the CDR3 is TGTGCCAGCTCACCAACAGAAGGGCAGGTGAAAAACATTCAGTACTTC. Its protein product is CASSPTEGQVKNIQYF. Complete variable domain (other parts from reference TRBV18 and TRBJ2-4): NAGVMQNPRHLVRRRGQEARLRCSPMKGHSHVYWYRQLPEEGLKFMVYLQKENIIDESGMPKERFSAEFPKEGPSILRIQQVVRGDSAAYFCASSPTEGQVKNIQYFGAGTRLSVL.